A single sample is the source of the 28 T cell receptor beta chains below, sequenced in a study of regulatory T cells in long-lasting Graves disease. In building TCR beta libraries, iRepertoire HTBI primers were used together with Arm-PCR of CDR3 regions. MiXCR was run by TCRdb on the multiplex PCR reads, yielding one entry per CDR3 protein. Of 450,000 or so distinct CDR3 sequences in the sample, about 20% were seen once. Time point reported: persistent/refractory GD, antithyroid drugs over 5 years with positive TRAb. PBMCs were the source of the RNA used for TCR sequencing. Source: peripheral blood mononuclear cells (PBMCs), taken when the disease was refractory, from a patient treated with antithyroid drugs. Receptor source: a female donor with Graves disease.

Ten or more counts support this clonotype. DNA for the CDR3: TGTGCCAGCAGTCCTCTCCACGGGGATATAGATTCACCCCTCCACTTT. Protein sequence: CASSPLHGDIDSPLHF. The chain combines TRBV28 with TRBJ1-6; D gene ambiguous. CDR1 and CDR2 (germline): MDHEN, SYDVKM. There are 16 residues in the CDR3. V was shortened by 5 bases and J by 8 bases, with 19 bases between the two germline ends.

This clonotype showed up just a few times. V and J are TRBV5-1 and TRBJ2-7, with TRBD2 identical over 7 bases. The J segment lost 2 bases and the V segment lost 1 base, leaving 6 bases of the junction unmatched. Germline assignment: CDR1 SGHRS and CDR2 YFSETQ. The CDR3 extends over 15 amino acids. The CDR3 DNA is TGCGCCAGCAGCTTGTCGGGGGGTACGGCCTACGAGCAGTACTTC. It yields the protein CASSLSGGTAYEQYF.

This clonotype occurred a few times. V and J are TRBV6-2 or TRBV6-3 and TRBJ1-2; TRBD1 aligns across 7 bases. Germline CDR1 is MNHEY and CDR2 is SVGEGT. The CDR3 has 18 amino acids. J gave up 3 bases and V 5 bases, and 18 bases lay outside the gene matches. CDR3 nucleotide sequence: TGTGCCAGCAGTCTGAACCCTGTTACAGGGGACCGGGACTATGGCTACACCTTC. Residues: CASSLNPVTGDRDYGYTF.

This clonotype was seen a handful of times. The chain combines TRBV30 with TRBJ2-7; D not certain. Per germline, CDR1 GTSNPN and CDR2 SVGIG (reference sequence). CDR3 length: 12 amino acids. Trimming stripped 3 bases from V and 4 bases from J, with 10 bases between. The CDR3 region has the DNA TGTGCCTGGAGAGGAGTCCTTTACGAGCAGTACTTC. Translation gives CAWRGVLYEQYF.

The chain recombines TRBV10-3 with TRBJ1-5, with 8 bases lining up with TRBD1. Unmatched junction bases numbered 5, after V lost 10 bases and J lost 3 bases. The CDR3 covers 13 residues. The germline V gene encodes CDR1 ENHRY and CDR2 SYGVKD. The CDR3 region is CATQGAINQPQHF. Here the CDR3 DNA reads TGTGCCACCCAGGGGGCCATCAATCAGCCCCAGCATTTT.

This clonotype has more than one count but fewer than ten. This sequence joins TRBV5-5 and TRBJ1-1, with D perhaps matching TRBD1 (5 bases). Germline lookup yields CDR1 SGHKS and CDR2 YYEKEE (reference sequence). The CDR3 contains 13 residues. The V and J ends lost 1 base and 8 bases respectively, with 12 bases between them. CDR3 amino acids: CASSLKFYREAFF. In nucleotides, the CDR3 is TGTGCCAGCAGCTTGAAGTTCTACAGGGAAGCTTTCTTT.

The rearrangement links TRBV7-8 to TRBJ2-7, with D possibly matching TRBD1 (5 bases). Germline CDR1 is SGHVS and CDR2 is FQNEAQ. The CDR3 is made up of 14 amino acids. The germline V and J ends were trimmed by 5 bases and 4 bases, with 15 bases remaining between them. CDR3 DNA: TGTGCCAGCAGCCCCAGGACACTGCTGTACGAGCAGTACTTC. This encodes CASSPRTLLYEQYF.

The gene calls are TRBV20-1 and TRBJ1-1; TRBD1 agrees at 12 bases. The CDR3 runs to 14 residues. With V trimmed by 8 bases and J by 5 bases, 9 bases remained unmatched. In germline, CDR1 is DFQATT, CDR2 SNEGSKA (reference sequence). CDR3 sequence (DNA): TGCAGTCCCGGGACAGGGGGCGGTCGGACTGAAGCTTTCTTT. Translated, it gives CSPGTGGGRTEAFF.

The CDR3 nucleotides are TGTGCCAGCAGCGTAGCTCCCACCGGGGAGCTGTTTTTT. It specifies CASSVAPTGELFF. The chain links TRBV9 to TRBJ2-2; D is uncertain. The V and J ends lost 0 bases and 4 bases respectively, with 4 bases between them. In germline, CDR1 is SGDLS, CDR2 YYNGEE. This CDR3 comprises 13 residues.

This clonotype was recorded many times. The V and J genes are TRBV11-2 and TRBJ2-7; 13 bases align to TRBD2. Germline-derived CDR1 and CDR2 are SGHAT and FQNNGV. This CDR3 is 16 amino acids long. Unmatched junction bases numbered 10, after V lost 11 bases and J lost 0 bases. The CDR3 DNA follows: TGTGCCTCGGAGACTAGCGGGGGGATGCACTCCTACGAGCAGTACTTC. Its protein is CASETSGGMHSYEQYF.

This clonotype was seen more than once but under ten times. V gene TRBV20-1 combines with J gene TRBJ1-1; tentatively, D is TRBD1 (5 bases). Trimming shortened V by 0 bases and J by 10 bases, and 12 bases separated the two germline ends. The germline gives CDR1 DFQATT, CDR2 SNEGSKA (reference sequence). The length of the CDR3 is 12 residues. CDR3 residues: CSARDPTGGAFF. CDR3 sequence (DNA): TGCAGTGCTAGAGATCCAACAGGAGGAGCTTTCTTT.

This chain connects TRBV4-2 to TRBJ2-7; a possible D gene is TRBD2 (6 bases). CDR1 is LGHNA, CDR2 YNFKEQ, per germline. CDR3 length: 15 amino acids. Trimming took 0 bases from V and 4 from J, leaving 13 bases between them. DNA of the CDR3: TGTGCCAGCAGCCAAGATCTGCTGGAGGGTTACGAGCAGTACTTC. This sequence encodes CASSQDLLEGYEQYF.

The CDR3 reads CASSPRVLGTEAFF. The CDR3, as DNA: TGCGCCAGCAGCCCCCGGGTCTTGGGCACTGAAGCTTTCTTT. This rearrangement joins TRBV5-1 to TRBJ1-1; D gene unclear. The CDR3 totals 14 residues. From germline, CDR1 is SGHRS and CDR2 YFSETQ. V lost 4 bases and J lost 4, with 14 bases in between. The whole variable domain, remainder taken from reference TRBV5-1 and TRBJ1-1, is KAGVTQTPRYLIKTRGQQVTLSCSPISGHRSVSWYQQTPGQGLQFLFEYFSETQRNKGNFPGRFSGRQFSNSRSEMNVSTLELGDSALYLCASSPRVLGTEAFFGQGTRLTVV.

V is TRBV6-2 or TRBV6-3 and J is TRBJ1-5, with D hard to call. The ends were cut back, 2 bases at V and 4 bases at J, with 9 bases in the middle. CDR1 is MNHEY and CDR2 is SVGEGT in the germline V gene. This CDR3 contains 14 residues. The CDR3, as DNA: TGTGCCAGCAGTTACGCGTCAGTTAATCAGCCCCAGCATTTT. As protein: CASSYASVNQPQHF.

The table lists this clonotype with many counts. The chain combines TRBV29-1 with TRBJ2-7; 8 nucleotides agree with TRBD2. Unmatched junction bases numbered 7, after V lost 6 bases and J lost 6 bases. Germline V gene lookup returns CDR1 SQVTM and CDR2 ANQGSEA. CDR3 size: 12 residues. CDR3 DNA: TGCAGCGTAAAACCGGGGGGGGGCGAGCAGTACTTC. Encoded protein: CSVKPGGGEQYF.

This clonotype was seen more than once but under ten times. This chain's CDR3 is CASSFIVALTNTEAFF. Written as DNA, the CDR3 is TGTGCCAGCAGTTTTATAGTTGCTCTTACGAACACTGAAGCTTTCTTT. The chain couples TRBV28 to TRBJ1-1; D not resolved. The V gene's germline CDR1 is MDHEN and CDR2 SYDVKM. CDR3 length equals 16 residues. Deletions cut 3 bases from V and 1 base from J, with 15 bases between.

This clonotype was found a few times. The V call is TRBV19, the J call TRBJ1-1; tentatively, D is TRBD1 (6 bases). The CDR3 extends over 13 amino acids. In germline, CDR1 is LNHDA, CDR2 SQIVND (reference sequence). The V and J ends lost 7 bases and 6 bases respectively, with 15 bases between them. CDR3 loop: CASTNRARAEAFF. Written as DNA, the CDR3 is TGTGCCAGTACGAACAGGGCGAGGGCTGAAGCTTTCTTT.

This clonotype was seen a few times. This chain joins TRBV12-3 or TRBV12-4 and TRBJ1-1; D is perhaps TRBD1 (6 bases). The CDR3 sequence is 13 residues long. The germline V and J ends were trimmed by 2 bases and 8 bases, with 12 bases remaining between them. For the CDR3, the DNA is TGTGCCAGCAGTTTACGGGGGGCATGGGAAGCTTTCTTT. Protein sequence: CASSLRGAWEAFF.

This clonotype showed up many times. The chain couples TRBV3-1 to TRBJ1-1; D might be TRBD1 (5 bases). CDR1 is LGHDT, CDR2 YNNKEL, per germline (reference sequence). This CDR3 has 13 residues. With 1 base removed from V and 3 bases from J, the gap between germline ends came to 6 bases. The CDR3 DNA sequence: TGTGCCAGCAGCCAAGGCAGGGACACTGAAGCTTTCTTT. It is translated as CASSQGRDTEAFF. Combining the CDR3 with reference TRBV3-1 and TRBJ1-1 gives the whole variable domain DTAVSQTPKYLVTQMGNDKSIKCEQNLGHDTMYWYKQDSKKFLKIMFSYNNKELIINETVPNRFSPKSPDKAHLNLHINSLELGDSAVYFCASSQGRDTEAFFGQGTRLTVV.

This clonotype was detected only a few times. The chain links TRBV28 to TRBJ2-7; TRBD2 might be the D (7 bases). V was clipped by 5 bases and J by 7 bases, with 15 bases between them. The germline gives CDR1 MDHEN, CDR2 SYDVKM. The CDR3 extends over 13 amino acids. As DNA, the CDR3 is TGTGCCAGCAGTGTAGGGGGGGCGCGGGAGCAGTACTTC. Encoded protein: CASSVGGAREQYF.

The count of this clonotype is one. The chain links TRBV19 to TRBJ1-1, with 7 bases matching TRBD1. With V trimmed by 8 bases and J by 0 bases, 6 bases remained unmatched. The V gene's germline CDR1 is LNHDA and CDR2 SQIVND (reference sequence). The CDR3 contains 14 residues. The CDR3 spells CASQTGQMNTEAFF. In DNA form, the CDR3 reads TGTGCCAGTCAAACGGGACAGATGAACACTGAAGCTTTCTTT. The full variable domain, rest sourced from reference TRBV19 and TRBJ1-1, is DGGITQSPKYLFRKEGQNVTLSCEQNLNHDAMYWYRQDPGQGLRLIYYSQIVNDFQKGDIAEGYSVSREKKESFPLTVTSAQKNPTAFYLCASQTGQMNTEAFFGQGTRLTVV.

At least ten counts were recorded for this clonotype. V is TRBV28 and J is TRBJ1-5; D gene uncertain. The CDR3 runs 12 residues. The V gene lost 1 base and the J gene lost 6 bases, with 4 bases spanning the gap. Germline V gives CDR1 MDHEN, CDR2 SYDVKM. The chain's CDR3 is CASSLFSQPQHF. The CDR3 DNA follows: TGTGCCAGCAGTTTATTCTCTCAGCCCCAGCATTTT.

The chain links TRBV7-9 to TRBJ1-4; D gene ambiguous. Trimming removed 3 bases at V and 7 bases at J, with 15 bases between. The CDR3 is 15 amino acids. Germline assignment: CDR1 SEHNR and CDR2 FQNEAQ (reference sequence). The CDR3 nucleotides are TGTGCCAGCAGCTTGGGGAGTGAGGCGGGTGAAAAACTGTTTTTT. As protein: CASSLGSEAGEKLFF.

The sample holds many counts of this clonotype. The CDR3 sequence is CASSQGVEETQYF. Written as DNA, the CDR3 is TGTGCCAGCAGTCAAGGGGTTGAAGAGACCCAGTACTTC. The rearrangement links TRBV2 to TRBJ2-5; TRBD1 might be the D (5 bases). CDR3 length: 13 residues. Germline CDR1 and CDR2: SNHLY and FYNNEI. V was cut by 5 bases and J by 3 bases, with 10 bases left in between.

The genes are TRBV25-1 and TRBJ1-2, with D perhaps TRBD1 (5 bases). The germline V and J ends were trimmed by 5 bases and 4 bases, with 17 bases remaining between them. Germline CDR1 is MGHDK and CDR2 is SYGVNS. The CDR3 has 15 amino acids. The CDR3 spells CASSLGGAASYGYTF. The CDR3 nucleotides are TGTGCCAGCAGTTTAGGCGGGGCCGCGTCCTATGGCTACACCTTC.

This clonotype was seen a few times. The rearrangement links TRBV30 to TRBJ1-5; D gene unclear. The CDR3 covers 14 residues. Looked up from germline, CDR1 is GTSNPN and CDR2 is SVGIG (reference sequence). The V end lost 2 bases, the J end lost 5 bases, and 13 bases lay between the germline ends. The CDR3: CAWSTRWMDQPQHF. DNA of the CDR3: TGTGCCTGGAGTACTAGGTGGATGGATCAGCCCCAGCATTTT.

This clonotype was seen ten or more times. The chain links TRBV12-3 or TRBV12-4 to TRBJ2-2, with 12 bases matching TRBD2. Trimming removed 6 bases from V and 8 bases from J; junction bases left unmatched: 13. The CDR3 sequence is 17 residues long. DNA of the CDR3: TGTGCCAGCAGCCCTCGTCGGTCTAGCGGGAGGGAGGGGGAGCTGTTTTTT. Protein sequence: CASSPRRSSGREGELFF.

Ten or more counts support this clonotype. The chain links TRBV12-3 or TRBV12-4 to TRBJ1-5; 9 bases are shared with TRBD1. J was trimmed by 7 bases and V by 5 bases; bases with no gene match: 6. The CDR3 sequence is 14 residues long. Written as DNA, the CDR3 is TGTGCCAGCAGTAGGGGACAGGGAGGCCAGCCCCAGCATTTT. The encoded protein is CASSRGQGGQPQHF.